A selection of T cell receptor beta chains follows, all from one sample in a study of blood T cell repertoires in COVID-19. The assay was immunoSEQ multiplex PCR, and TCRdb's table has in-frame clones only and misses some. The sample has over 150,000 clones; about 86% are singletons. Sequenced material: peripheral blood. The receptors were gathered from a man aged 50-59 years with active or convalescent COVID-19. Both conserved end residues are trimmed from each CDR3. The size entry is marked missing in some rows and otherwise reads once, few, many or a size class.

cdr3_aa: ASGNTGTPQF; v_call: TRBV12-5; j_call: TRBJ2-1; clone_size: .
cdr3_aa: ATSDPSGTGGWNQPQH; v_call: TRBV24-1; j_call: TRBJ1-5; clone_size: .
cdr3_aa: ASSLGGGAERGETQY; v_call: TRBV7-8; j_call: TRBJ2-5; clone_size: .
cdr3_aa: ASSPHGRGVGYT; v_call: TRBV27; j_call: TRBJ1-2; clone_size: .
cdr3_aa: ASSYSGGLQDTGELF; v_call: TRBV6-2/TRBV6-3; j_call: TRBJ2-2; clone_size: .
cdr3_aa: ASSVSSGSYEQY; v_call: TRBV9; j_call: TRBJ2-7; clone_size: .
cdr3_aa: ASSPQGTRETQY; v_call: TRBV4-2; j_call: TRBJ2-5; clone_size: .
cdr3_aa: ASSPRFGEGRSQY; v_call: TRBV18; j_call: TRBJ2-7; clone_size: once
cdr3_aa: SASERPNSYNEQF; v_call: TRBV20-1; j_call: TRBJ2-1; clone_size: .
cdr3_aa: ASSLGLAVTGELF; v_call: TRBV5-6; j_call: TRBJ2-2; clone_size: .
cdr3_aa: ASPDPQGYNSPLH; v_call: TRBV19; j_call: TRBJ1-6; clone_size: .
cdr3_aa: APIRGQGADTQY; v_call: TRBV30; j_call: TRBJ2-3; clone_size: .
cdr3_aa: ASSYSGLAEGGVQY; v_call: TRBV11-1; j_call: TRBJ2-5; clone_size: .
cdr3_aa: ASSVSQVQPLH; v_call: TRBV9; j_call: TRBJ1-6; clone_size: .
cdr3_aa: ASSRRDRGNYGYT; v_call: TRBV7-9; j_call: TRBJ1-2; clone_size: .
cdr3_aa: ANPKVEGVLAF; v_call: TRBV2; j_call: TRBJ1-1; clone_size: .
cdr3_aa: ASSSGTGVGNQPQH; v_call: TRBV19; j_call: TRBJ1-5; clone_size: .
cdr3_aa: AWSRGRENIQY; v_call: TRBV30; j_call: TRBJ2-4; clone_size: .
cdr3_aa: SVAGQSNTEAF; v_call: TRBV29-1; j_call: TRBJ1-1; clone_size: .
cdr3_aa: ASSQRSSGNTIY; v_call: TRBV4-2; j_call: TRBJ1-3; clone_size: .
cdr3_aa: ASSLTFGDSYEQY; v_call: TRBV7-3; j_call: TRBJ2-7; clone_size: few
cdr3_aa: ASSPTGVGYGYT; v_call: TRBV6-2/TRBV6-3; j_call: TRBJ1-2; clone_size: .
cdr3_aa: ASSYLPQGRYT; v_call: TRBV6-2/TRBV6-3; j_call: TRBJ1-2; clone_size: .
cdr3_aa: ASSYSSAGPGQPQH; v_call: TRBV6-5; j_call: TRBJ1-5; clone_size: .
cdr3_aa: ASSLTAGGYEQY; v_call: TRBV5-1; j_call: TRBJ2-7; clone_size: .
cdr3_aa: ASSLGQGNTDTQY; v_call: TRBV5-1; j_call: TRBJ2-3; clone_size: .
cdr3_aa: ASSKGGSYDSPLH; v_call: TRBV21-1; j_call: TRBJ1-6; clone_size: .
cdr3_aa: ASRRPSGGDTQY; v_call: TRBV19; j_call: TRBJ2-3; clone_size: .
cdr3_aa: ASSLSKTGLF; v_call: TRBV28; j_call: TRBJ2-2; clone_size: .